This TCR beta chain was found in a study of shared clonotypes between healthy human individuals. Concerning this clone itself: In the same sample, other DNA sequences code for this CDR3.

The method was immunoSEQ multiplex PCR; TCRdb's version includes in-frame clones alone and lacks a portion of them. The sample holds over a million clones, around 95% seen once. The TCR was taken from a man under 40 in good health. Sequenced: naive CD4+ T cells sorted from blood. The subset: CD45RA+ positively selected.

The CDR3 loop is CATSPNRGKGYTF. The CDR3 DNA reads TGTGCCACCAGCCCAAACAGGGGGAAGGGCTACACCTTC. The chain uses TRBV15 and TRBJ1-2; TRBD1 agrees at 8 bases. Germline V gives CDR1 LNHNV, CDR2 YYDKDF (reference sequence). J gave up 8 bases and V 5 bases, and 7 bases lay outside the gene matches. The CDR3 length is 13 residues.